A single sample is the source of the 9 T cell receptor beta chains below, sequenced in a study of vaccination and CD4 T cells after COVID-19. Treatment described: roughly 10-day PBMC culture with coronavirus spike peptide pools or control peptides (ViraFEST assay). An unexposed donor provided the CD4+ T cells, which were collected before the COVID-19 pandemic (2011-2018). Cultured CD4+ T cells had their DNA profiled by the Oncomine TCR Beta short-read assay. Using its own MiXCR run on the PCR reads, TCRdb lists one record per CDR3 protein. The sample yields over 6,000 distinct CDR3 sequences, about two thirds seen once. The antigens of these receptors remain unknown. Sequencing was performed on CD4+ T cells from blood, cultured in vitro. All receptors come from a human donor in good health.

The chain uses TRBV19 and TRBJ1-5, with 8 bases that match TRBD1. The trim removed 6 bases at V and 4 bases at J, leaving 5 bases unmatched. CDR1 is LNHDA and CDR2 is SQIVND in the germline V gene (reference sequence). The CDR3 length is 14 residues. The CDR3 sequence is CASRGTGRNQPQHF. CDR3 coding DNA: TGTGCCAGTAGGGGGACAGGCCGAAATCAGCCCCAGCATTTT.

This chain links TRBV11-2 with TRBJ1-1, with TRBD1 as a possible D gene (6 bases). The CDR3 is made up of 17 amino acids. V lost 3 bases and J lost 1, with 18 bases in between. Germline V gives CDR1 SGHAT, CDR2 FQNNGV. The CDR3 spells CASSFLPAGGRNTEAFF. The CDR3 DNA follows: TGTGCCAGCAGCTTTCTCCCCGCCGGGGGCCGGAACACTGAAGCTTTCTTT.

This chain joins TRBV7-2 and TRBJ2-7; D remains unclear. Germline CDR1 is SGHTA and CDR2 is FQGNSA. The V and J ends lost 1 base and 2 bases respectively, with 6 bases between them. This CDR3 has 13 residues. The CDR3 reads CASSLGSTYEQYF. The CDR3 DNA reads TGTGCCAGCAGCTTAGGATCTACCTACGAGCAGTACTTC.

In DNA, the CDR3 is TGTGCCAGTAGCTCCTTCGGGCCTTATCAGCCCCAGCATTTT. It encodes CASSSFGPYQPQHF. The chain carries TRBV19 and TRBJ1-5; D gene uncertain. Trimming shortened V by 6 bases and J by 5 bases, and 14 bases separated the two germline ends. From germline, CDR1 is LNHDA and CDR2 SQIVND (reference sequence). This CDR3 spans 14 amino acids.

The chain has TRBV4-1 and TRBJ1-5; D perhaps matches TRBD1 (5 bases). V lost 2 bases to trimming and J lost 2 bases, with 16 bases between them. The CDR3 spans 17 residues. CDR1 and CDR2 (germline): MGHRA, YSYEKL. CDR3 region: CASSQTLVRGRNQPQHF. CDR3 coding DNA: TGCGCCAGCAGCCAAACCCTAGTGAGGGGCCGCAATCAGCCCCAGCATTTT.

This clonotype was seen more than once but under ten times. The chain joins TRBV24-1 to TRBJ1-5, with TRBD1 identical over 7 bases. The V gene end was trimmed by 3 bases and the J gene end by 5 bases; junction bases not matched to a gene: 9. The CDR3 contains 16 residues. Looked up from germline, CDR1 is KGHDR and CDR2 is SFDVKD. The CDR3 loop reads CATSDTTGDRYQPQHF. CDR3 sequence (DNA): TGTGCCACCAGTGATACCACAGGGGACCGATATCAGCCCCAGCATTTT.

CDR3 region: CASSLGPFGDSGYTF. The CDR3 DNA follows: TGTGCCAGCAGTTTAGGCCCTTTTGGGGACAGTGGCTACACCTTC. This chain uses TRBV28 with TRBJ1-2, with 7 bases aligning to TRBD1. There are 15 residues in the CDR3. V trimming: 2 bases; J trimming: 7 bases; junction bases outside the gene matches: 10. The germline CDR1 and CDR2 sequences are MDHEN and SYDVKM.

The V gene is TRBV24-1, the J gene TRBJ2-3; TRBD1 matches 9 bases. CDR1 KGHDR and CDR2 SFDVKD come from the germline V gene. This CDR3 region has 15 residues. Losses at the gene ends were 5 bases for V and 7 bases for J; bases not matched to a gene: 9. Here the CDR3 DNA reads TGTGCCACCAGTGCTGGGACAGGGTCAAGGAATACGCAGTATTTT. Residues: CATSAGTGSRNTQYF.

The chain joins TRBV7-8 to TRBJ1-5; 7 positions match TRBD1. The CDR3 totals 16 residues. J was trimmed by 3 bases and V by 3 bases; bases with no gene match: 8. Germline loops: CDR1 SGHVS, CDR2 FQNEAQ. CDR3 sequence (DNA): TGTGCCAGCAGCTTTTACAGACAGGGATTCAATCAGCCCCAGCATTTT. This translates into CASSFYRQGFNQPQHF.